This T cell receptor beta chain was captured by sequencing in a study of long-term antiretroviral therapy in people with HIV. Points from the study as a whole: Once patients were on ART, diversity went higher but still fell short of transplant donor controls.

CDR3 length equals 14 residues. Looked up from germline, CDR1 is MGHDK and CDR2 is SYGVNS. Trimming at V came to 6 bases and at J to 0 bases, leaving 4 bases not matched to a gene. Sequencing relied on immunoSEQ assay v3.0, run at survey level. Generated by immunoSEQ multiplex PCR, the TCRdb table keeps only in-frame clones and is missing some. The data contain 20,000 to 25,000 clones, more than 75% of them singletons. Every single participant having HIV got treatment inside the United States. As concerns this clone: As yet, its antigen is unknown.

The sample was unsorted PBMCs, taken approximately 2.6 years after starting antiretroviral therapy. J is TRBJ1-1 and V is TRBV25-1, with TRBD1 identical over 7 bases. The receptor was derived from a woman in her forties or fifties with HIV. The CDR3, as DNA: TGTGCCAGCAGCAGGACAGGCATGAACACTGAAGCTTTCTTT. It specifies CASSRTGMNTEAFF.